This T cell receptor beta chain was recovered during a study of T-cell reconstitution after alpha-beta-depleted transplantation in children. Study-wide points: Surviving thymic progenitors and recipient T cells were the source of high TCRbeta diversity at day 60 in some patients. One year after transplant, T-cell counts and diversity came mostly from newly produced T cells.

Construction of the TCRbeta library involved unique molecular identifiers. Using its own MiXCR run on the PCR reads, TCRdb lists one record per CDR3 protein. The sample lists 480,000 or so distinct CDR3 sequences, roughly a tenth occurring once. CDR1 is SGHVS, CDR2 FNYEAQ, per germline. The CDR3 sequence is 16 residues long. V was trimmed by 5 bases and J by 4 bases, leaving 21 bases between them. This clonotype was picked up many times. Its antigen is unknown. The TCR sequence derives from a child aged 2 to 15 with inherited bone marrow failure, due to receive a stem cell transplant. The chain has TRBV7-6 and TRBJ2-7; possibly TRBD1 for D (6 bases). Sample: PBMCs, taken before TCRalphabeta/CD19-depleted stem cell transplant. The CDR3 DNA is TGTGCCAGCAGCCCCCGGATGGACAGTGGGGTATACGAGCAGTACTTC. This translates into CASSPRMDSGVYEQYF. Filled out from reference TRBV7-6 and TRBJ2-7, the complete variable domain reads GAGVSQSPRYKVTKRGQDVALRCDPISGHVSLYWYRQALGQGPEFLTYFNYEAQQDKSGLPNDRFSAERPEGSISTLTIQRTEQRDSAMYRCASSPRMDSGVYEQYFGPGTRLTVT.